A selection of T cell receptor beta chains follows, all from one sample in a study of blood T cell repertoires in COVID-19. Profiled with immunoSEQ multiplex PCR; TCRdb holds only in-frame clones, not every one. The sample includes about 68,000 clones, 80% to 90% of them seen just once. Specimen: peripheral blood. The source is a human donor in a cohort sampled during active COVID-19. The CDR3 runs from the conserved cysteine through the conserved F or W. The order of the fields is clone size, J gene, D gene, V gene, CDR3 protein, CDR3 DNA. The D gene is left open where the match is weak. Only part of the rows carry a size: once, few, many, or a class if the clone is expanded.

NA TRBJ2-3 TRBD1 TRBV7-9 CASSLGTGLTDTQYF TGTGCCAGCAGCTTAGGGACAGGTCTCACAGATACGCAGTATTTT
NA TRBJ1-2 NA TRBV9 CASSVGAGDRYTF TGTGCCAGCAGCGTAGGGGCGGGGGACCGCTACACCTTC
NA TRBJ2-1 TRBD2 TRBV7-2 CASSFGRPSYNEQFF TGTGCCAGCAGCTTCGGGAGGCCTTCCTACAATGAGCAGTTCTTC
NA TRBJ2-5 NA TRBV11-3 CASSLGLQETQYF TGTGCCAGCAGCCTGGGACTCCAAGAGACCCAGTACTTC
once TRBJ1-1 NA TRBV5-5 CASRGGDPGSTEAFF TGTGCCAGCAGGGGGGGGGACCCAGGGAGTACTGAAGCTTTCTTT
NA TRBJ2-7 TRBD1 TRBV27 CASRTGGGKTYEQYF TGTGCCAGCAGGACAGGGGGCGGTAAAACCTACGAGCAGTACTTC
NA TRBJ1-2 TRBD1 TRBV5-8 CASSLTGDYGYTF TGTGCCAGCAGCTTGACAGGGGACTATGGCTACACCTTC
NA TRBJ1-1 NA TRBV30 CAWSKASGTEAFF TGTGCCTGGAGTAAGGCTTCGGGCACTGAAGCTTTCTTT
NA TRBJ1-3 TRBD1 TRBV9 CASSQGQGDGNTIYF TGTGCCAGCAGTCAAGGACAGGGGGACGGAAACACCATATATTTT
NA TRBJ2-1 NA TRBV19 CASSGDSGANEQFF TGTGCCAGTAGTGGAGATAGCGGCGCCAATGAGCAGTTCTTC
NA TRBJ1-1 NA TRBV19 CASSRKSDTEAFF TGTGCCAGTAGTCGAAAGTCGGACACTGAAGCTTTCTTT
NA TRBJ1-1 TRBD1 TRBV11-2 CASSSTGTTKNTEAFF TGTGCCAGCAGCTCGACAGGGACGACTAAGAACACTGAAGCTTTCTTT
NA TRBJ2-1 TRBD2 TRBV4-2 CASSQGSGGLYQYNEQFF TGTGCCAGCAGCCAAGGTAGCGGGGGCCTCTATCAGTACAATGAGCAGTTCTTC
NA TRBJ2-6 TRBD2 TRBV29-1 CSVELGSGRRGANVLTF TGCAGCGTTGAATTGGGTAGCGGGAGGCGAGGGGCCAACGTCCTGACTTTC
NA TRBJ1-4 TRBD1 TRBV2 CASQGAEGEKLFF TGTGCCAGCCAGGGGGCCGAGGGAGAAAAACTGTTTTTT
NA TRBJ1-2 NA TRBV10-3 CAISESSWGYTF TGTGCCATCAGTGAGTCAAGCTGGGGCTACACCTTC
NA TRBJ2-1 TRBD2 TRBV14 CASTSGGFSYNEQFF TGTGCCAGCACCTCGGGGGGGTTTTCCTACAATGAGCAGTTCTTC
few TRBJ1-2 TRBD1 TRBV5-1 CASSTRTGDGYTF TGCGCCAGCAGCACTCGGACAGGGGACGGCTACACCTTC
few TRBJ2-1 NA TRBV7-9 CASSLTPVNEQFF TGTGCCAGCAGCTTAACCCCGGTAAATGAGCAGTTCTTC
NA TRBJ1-1 NA TRBV6-5 CASIPPTGDTEAFF TGTGCCAGCATCCCCCCGACAGGAGACACTGAAGCTTTCTTT
NA TRBJ2-2 NA TRBV2 CASRGAGNTGELFF TGTGCCAGCAGGGGGGCAGGGAACACCGGGGAGCTGTTTTTT
NA TRBJ1-5 NA TRBV6-2/TRBV6-3 CASSLTRGRQPQHF TGTGCCAGCAGCCTAACTAGAGGCCGGCAGCCCCAGCATTTT
NA TRBJ1-2 NA TRBV6-5 CASSYYVGAGDGYTF TGTGCCAGCAGTTACTATGTTGGGGCAGGGGATGGCTACACCTTC
NA TRBJ2-3 NA TRBV6-6 CASSWGADTQYF TGTGCCAGCAGCTGGGGGGCAGATACGCAGTATTTT
NA TRBJ1-4 TRBD1 TRBV28 CASSLDRDEKLFF TGTGCCAGCAGTTTGGACAGGGATGAAAAACTGTTTTTT
NA TRBJ1-6 NA TRBV5-1 CASSLNGGDNSPLHF TGCGCCAGCAGTCTGAACGGGGGGGATAATTCACCCCTCCACTTT
once TRBJ2-3 NA TRBV2 CASSLDWRADTQYF TGTGCCAGCAGTCTCGACTGGAGGGCAGATACGCAGTATTTT
NA TRBJ1-1 NA TRBV5-1 CASSFSGLDITEAFF TGCGCCAGCAGCTTCTCGGGACTCGACATCACTGAAGCTTTCTTT
few TRBJ2-3 TRBD2 TRBV9 CASSVGGLAGATDTQYF TGTGCCAGCAGCGTCGGAGGTTTGGCGGGAGCTACAGATACGCAGTATTTT
NA TRBJ1-4 NA TRBV4-1 CASSQYIGGANEKLFF TGCGCCAGCAGCCAATACATAGGGGGGGCCAATGAAAAACTGTTTTTT
NA TRBJ1-3 NA TRBV21-1 CASSKDPCKRQGSGNTIYF TGTGCCAGCAGCAAAGACCCTTGTAAGAGACAGGGCTCTGGAAACACCATATATTTT
NA TRBJ2-3 TRBD2 TRBV29-1 CSVPGLVADTQYF TGCAGCGTCCCGGGACTAGTAGCAGATACGCAGTATTTT
once TRBJ2-1 TRBD2 TRBV18 CASSPPIAGGPYNEQFF TGTGCCAGCTCACCACCTATAGCGGGAGGACCCTACAATGAGCAGTTCTTC
NA TRBJ2-4 NA TRBV6-5 CASSLRENIQYF TGTGCCAGCAGCCTCAGGGAAAACATTCAGTACTTC
medium-sized TRBJ1-5 TRBD1 TRBV19 CASSIGRDRDNQPQHF TGTGCCAGTAGTATAGGCCGAGACAGGGATAATCAGCCCCAGCATTTT
few TRBJ1-5 NA TRBV10-1 CASSPPGMIYSNQPQHF TGCGCCAGCAGCCCTCCGGGAATGATTTATAGCAATCAGCCCCAGCATTTT
NA TRBJ1-6 NA TRBV19 CASSIGAVFNSPLHF TGTGCCAGTAGTATAGGCGCCGTCTTTAATTCACCCCTCCACTTT
NA TRBJ1-6 NA TRBV6-5 CASSYGQSSYNSPLHF TGTGCCAGCAGTTACGGACAGAGCTCCTATAATTCACCCCTCCACTTT
NA TRBJ1-4 NA TRBV27 CASKLQGSDEKLFF TGTGCCAGCAAGTTACAGGGATCGGATGAAAAACTGTTTTTT
NA TRBJ2-3 TRBD2 TRBV5-1 CASSLESAGGPTDTQYF TGCGCCAGCAGCTTGGAATCGGCGGGAGGACCCACAGATACGCAGTATTTT
NA TRBJ1-2 NA TRBV5-1 CASSLVSAVGGGYTF TGCGCCAGCAGCTTGGTATCGGCAGTCGGGGGTGGCTACACCTTC
few TRBJ1-1 TRBD1 TRBV5-6 CASKTGILNTEAFF TGTGCCAGCAAGACAGGGATTTTGAACACTGAAGCTTTCTTT
NA TRBJ1-1 TRBD1 TRBV28 CASSARDRDYTEAFF TGTGCCAGCAGTGCCAGGGACAGGGACTACACTGAAGCTTTCTTT
NA TRBJ2-7 NA TRBV28 CASSPRGYEQYF TGTGCCAGCAGTCCCAGAGGGTACGAGCAGTACTTC
NA TRBJ2-7 NA TRBV9 CASSPRARDYEQYF TGTGCCAGCAGCCCCAGAGCCCGGGACTACGAGCAGTACTTC
NA TRBJ2-5 TRBD2 TRBV29-1 CSVSGGGETQYF TGCAGCGTGTCGGGGGGGGGAGAGACCCAGTACTTC
NA TRBJ1-4 NA TRBV4-2 CASSQDQGREKLFF TGTGCCAGCAGCCAAGATCAGGGTCGCGAAAAACTGTTTTTT
NA TRBJ1-4 TRBD1 TRBV27 CASSWRTGAVNEKLFF TGTGCCAGCAGTTGGCGGACAGGGGCCGTCAATGAAAAACTGTTTTTT